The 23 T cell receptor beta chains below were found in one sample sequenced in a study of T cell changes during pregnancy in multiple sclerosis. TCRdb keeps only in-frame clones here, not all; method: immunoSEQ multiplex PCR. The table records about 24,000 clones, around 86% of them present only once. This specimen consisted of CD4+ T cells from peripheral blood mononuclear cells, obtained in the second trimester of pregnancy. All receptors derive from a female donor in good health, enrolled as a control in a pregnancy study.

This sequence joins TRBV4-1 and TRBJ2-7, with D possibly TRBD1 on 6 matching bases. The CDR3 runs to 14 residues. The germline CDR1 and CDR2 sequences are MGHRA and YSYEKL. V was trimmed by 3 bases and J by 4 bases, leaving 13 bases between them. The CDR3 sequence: CASSHMGHTYEQYF. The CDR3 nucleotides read TGCGCCAGCAGCCATATGGGACACACTTACGAGCAGTACTTC.

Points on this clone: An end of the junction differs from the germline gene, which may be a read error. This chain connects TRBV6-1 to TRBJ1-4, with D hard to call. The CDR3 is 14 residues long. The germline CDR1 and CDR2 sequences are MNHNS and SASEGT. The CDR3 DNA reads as TGTGCCAGCGGTGAGTTGAGCGGCGCCGAAAAACTGTTTTTT. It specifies CASGELSGAEKLFF.

This chain's CDR3 is CASSQIATGASEAFF. The CDR3 DNA follows: TGCGCCAGCAGCCAAATCGCAACAGGGGCATCTGAAGCTTTCTTT. This rearrangement joins TRBV4-1 to TRBJ1-1, with 7 bases aligning to TRBD1. The CDR3 loop spans 15 amino acids. Looked up from germline, CDR1 is MGHRA and CDR2 is YSYEKL. Trimming removed 2 bases from V and 6 bases from J; junction bases left unmatched: 9.

The CDR3 bases are TGCGCCAGCAGCCAAGATCGGGGGGCCGCCAAAAACATTCAGTACTTC. It yields the protein CASSQDRGAAKNIQYF. The V and J genes are TRBV4-1 and TRBJ2-4, with D perhaps TRBD2 (7 bases). CDR3 length: 16 residues. V was trimmed by 0 bases and J by 1 base, leaving 10 bases between them. The germline gives CDR1 MGHRA, CDR2 YSYEKL.

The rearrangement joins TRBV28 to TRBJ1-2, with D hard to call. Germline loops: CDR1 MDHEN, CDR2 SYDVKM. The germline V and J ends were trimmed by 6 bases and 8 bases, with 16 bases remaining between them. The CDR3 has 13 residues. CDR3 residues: CASSPPGEGGYTF. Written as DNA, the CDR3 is TGTGCCAGCAGCCCCCCTGGGGAGGGAGGCTACACCTTC.

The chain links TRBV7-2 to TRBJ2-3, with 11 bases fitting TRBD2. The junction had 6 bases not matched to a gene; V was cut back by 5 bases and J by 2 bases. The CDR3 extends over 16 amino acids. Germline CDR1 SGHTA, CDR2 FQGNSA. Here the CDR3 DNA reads TGTGCCAGCAGCCTCAGACTAGCGGGGTACACAGATACGCAGTATTTT. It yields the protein CASSLRLAGYTDTQYF.

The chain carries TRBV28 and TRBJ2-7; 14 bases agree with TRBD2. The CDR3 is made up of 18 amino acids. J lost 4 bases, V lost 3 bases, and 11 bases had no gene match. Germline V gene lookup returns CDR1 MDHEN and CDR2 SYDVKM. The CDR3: CASSFAGLAGENGYEQYF. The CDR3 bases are TGTGCCAGCAGTTTTGCGGGACTAGCGGGAGAAAATGGTTACGAGCAGTACTTC.

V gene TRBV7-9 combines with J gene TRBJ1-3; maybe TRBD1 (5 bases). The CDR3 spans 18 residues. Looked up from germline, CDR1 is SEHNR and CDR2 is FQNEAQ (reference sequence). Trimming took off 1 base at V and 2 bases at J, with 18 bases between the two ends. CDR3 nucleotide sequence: TGTGCCAGCAGCTTAGGCTCCGGGGGAGGGCGTACTGGAAACACCATATATTTT. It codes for CASSLGSGGGRTGNTIYF.

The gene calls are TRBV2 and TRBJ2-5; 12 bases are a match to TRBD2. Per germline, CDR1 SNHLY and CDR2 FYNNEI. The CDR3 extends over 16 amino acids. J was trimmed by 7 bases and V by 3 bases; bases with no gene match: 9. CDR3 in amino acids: CASSENLAGGRATQYF. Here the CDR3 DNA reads TGTGCCAGCAGTGAGAACCTAGCGGGGGGGCGCGCGACCCAGTACTTC.

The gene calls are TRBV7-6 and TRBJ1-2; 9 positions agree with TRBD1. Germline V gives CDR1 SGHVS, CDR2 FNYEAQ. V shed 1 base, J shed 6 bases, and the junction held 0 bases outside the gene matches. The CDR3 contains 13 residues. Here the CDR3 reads CASSLGTGDGYTF. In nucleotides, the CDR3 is TGTGCCAGCAGCTTAGGGACAGGGGATGGCTACACCTTC.

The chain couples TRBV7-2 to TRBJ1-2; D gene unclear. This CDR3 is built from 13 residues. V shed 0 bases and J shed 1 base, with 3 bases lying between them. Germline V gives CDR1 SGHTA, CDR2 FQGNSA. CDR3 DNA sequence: TGTGCCAGCAGCTTAGCCCTTAACTATGGCTACACCTTC. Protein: CASSLALNYGYTF.

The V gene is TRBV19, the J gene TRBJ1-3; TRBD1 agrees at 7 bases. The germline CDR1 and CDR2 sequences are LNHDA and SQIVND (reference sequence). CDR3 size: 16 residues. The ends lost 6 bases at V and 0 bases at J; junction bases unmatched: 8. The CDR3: CASSYPTGSSGNTIYF. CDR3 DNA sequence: TGTGCCAGTAGCTATCCGACAGGGAGCTCTGGAAACACCATATATTTT.

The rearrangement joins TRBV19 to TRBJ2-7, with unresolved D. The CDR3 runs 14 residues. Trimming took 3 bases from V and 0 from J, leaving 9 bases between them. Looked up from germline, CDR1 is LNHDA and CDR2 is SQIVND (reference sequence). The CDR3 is CASSMASVSYEQYF. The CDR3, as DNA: TGTGCCAGTAGTATGGCCTCCGTCTCCTACGAGCAGTACTTC.

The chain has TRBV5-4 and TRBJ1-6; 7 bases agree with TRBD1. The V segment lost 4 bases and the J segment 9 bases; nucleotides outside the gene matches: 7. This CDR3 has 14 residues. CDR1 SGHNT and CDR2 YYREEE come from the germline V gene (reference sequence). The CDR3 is CASSAGDRVSPLHF. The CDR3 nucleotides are TGTGCCAGCAGCGCAGGGGACAGAGTTTCACCCCTCCACTTT.

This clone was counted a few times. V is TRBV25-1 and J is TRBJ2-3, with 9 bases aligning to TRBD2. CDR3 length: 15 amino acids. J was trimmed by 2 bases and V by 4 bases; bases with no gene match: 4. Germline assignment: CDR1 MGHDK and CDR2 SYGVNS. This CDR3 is CASSGTSALTDTQYF. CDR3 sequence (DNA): TGTGCCAGCAGTGGGACTAGCGCCCTCACAGATACGCAGTATTTT.

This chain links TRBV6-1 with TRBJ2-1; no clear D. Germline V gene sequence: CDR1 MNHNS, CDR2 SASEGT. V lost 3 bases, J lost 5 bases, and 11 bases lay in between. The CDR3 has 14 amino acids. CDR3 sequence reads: CASSDSPRHNEQFF. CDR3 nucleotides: TGTGCCAGCAGTGATTCCCCTAGACACAATGAGCAGTTCTTC.

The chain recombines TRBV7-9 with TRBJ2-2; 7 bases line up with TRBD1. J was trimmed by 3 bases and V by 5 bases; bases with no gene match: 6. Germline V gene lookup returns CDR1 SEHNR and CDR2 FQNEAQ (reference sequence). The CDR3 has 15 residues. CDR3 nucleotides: TGTGCCAGCAGCCCCCAGGGACAGCACACCGGGGAGCTGTTTTTT. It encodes CASSPQGQHTGELFF.

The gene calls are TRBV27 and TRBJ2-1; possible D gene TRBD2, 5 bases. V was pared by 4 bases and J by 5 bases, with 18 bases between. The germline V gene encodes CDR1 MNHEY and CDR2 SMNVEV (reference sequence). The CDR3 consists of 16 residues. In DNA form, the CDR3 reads TGTGCCAGCAGTTCCCACTCTGGACTGAAAAACAATGAGCAGTTCTTC. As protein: CASSSHSGLKNNEQFF.

The CDR3 is CASSLDGQATEAFF. The CDR3 region has the DNA TGCGCCAGCAGCTTGGATGGACAAGCCACTGAAGCTTTCTTT. The chain carries TRBV5-1 and TRBJ1-1, with D possibly matching TRBD1 (5 bases). Trimming pared 0 bases from V and 4 bases from J, leaving 10 bases between. The CDR3 covers 14 residues. Germline lookup yields CDR1 SGHRS and CDR2 YFSETQ.

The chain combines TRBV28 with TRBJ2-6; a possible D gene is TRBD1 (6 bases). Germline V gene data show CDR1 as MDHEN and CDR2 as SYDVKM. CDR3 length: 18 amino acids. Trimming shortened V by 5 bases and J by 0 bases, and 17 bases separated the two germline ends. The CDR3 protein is CASSPTGTPYSGANVLTF. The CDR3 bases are TGTGCCAGCAGTCCTACCGGGACACCATACTCTGGGGCCAACGTCCTGACTTTC.

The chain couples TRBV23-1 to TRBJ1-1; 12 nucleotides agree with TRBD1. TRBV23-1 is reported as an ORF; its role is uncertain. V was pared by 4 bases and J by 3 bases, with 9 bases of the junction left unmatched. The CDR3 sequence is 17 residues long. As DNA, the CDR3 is TGCGCCAGCAGTCGGGGGGACAGGGGGCCCTGTTACACTGAAGCTTTCTTT. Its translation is CASSRGDRGPCYTEAFF.

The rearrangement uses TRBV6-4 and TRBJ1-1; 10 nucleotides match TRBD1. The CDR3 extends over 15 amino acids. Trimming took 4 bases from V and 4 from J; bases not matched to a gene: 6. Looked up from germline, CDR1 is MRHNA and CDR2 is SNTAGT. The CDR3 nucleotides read TGTGCCAGCAGTGTTGACAGGGGGCGAGGCACTGAAGCTTTCTTT. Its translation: CASSVDRGRGTEAFF.

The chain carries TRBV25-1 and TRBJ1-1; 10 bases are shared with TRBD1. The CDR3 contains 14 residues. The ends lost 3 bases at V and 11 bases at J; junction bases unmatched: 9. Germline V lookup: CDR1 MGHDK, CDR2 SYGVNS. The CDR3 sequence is CASSERGTGERAFF. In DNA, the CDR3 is TGTGCCAGCAGTGAGCGTGGGACAGGGGAAAGGGCTTTCTTT.